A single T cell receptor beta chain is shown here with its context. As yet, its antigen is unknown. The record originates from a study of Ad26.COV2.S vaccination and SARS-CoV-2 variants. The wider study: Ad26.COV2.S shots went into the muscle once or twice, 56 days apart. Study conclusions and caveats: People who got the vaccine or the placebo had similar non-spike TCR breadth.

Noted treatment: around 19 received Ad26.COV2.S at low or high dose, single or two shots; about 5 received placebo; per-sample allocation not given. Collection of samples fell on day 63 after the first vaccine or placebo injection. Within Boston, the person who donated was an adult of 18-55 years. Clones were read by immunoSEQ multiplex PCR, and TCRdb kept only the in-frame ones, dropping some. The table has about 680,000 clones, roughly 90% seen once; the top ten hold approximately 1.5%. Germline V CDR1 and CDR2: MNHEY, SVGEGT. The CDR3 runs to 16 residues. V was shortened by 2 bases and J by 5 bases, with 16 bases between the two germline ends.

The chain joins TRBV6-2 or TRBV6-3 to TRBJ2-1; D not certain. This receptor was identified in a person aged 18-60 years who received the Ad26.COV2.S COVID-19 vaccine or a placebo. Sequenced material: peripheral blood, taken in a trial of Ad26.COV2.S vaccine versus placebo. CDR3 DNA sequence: TGTGCCAGCAGTTACGATGGGCGTTCCCGTGACAATGAGCAGTTCTTC. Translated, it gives CASSYDGRSRDNEQFF.